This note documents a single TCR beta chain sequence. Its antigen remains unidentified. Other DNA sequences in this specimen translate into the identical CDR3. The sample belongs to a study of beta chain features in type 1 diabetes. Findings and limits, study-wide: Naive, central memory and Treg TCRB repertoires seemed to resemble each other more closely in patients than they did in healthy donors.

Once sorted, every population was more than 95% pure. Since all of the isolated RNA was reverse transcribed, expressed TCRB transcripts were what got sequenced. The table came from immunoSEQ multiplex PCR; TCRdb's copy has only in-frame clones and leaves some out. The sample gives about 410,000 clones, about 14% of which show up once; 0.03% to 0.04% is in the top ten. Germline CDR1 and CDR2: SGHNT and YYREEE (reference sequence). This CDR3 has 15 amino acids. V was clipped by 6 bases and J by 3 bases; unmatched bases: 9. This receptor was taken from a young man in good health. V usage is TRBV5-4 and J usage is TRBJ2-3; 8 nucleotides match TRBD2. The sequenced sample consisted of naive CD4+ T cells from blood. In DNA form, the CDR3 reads TGTGCCAGCACCGAGCGGGGGCGAGGGACAGATACGCAGTATTTT. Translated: CASTERGRGTDTQYF.